This T cell receptor beta chain was sequenced in a study of identical twins. TCRdb reprocessed the 5' RACE reads via MiXCR and lists one record per CDR3 protein. The sample has 200,000 or so distinct CDR3 sequences; roughly 7.5% are singletons. The germline V gene has CDR1 LGHDT and CDR2 YNNKEL (reference sequence). This CDR3 is built from 22 residues. Trimming removed 0 bases from V and 2 bases from J; junction bases left unmatched: 24. This clonotype was picked up many times. In addition, the sample was reused for a study of yellow fever vaccine responses in identical twins.

Sequenced material: memory (CD45RO+) T cells sorted from blood. The sequence came from a woman younger than 35 in good health. The rearrangement links TRBV3-1 to TRBJ2-5; 7 nucleotides match TRBD2. CDR3 sequence reads: CASSQEFGKGLWEGQSQETQYF. Written as DNA, the CDR3 is TGTGCCAGCAGCCAAGAGTTCGGGAAAGGATTGTGGGAGGGCCAATCGCAAGAGACCCAGTACTTC.